Below, 12 T cell receptor beta chains from the same sample are listed, as sequenced in a study of blood T cell repertoires in COVID-19. TCRdb's copy holds only in-frame clones and misses some; the assay was immunoSEQ multiplex PCR. The sample lists 130,000 to 150,000 clones; 87% were seen once. Source material: peripheral blood. These receptors originate from a woman in her forties or fifties with active or convalescent COVID-19.

The chain has TRBV18 and TRBJ2-7; 11 nucleotides match TRBD1. Germline loops: CDR1 KGHSH, CDR2 LQKENI. CDR3 length: 14 amino acids. Germline trimming cut 3 bases from V and 4 bases from J; bases unmatched to any gene: 2. The chain's CDR3 is CASSPGTGGYEQYF. The CDR3 nucleotides are TGTGCCAGCTCACCCGGGACAGGGGGGTACGAGCAGTACTTC.

This chain joins TRBV4-3 and TRBJ2-7; 8 bases match TRBD2. This CDR3 spans 16 amino acids. The germline CDR1 and CDR2 sequences are LGHNA and YSLEER. After removal of 1 base from V and 2 bases from J, the junction contained 7 bases not matched to a gene. CDR3 residues: CASSQALSGNPYEQYF. The CDR3 DNA follows: TGCGCCAGCAGCCAAGCCCTTAGCGGGAACCCCTACGAGCAGTACTTC.

CDR3 in amino acids: CASSERLAGAHSYEQYF. CDR3 nucleotides: TGTGCCAGCAGTGAACGGCTAGCGGGAGCGCACTCCTACGAGCAGTACTTC. The chain recombines TRBV2 with TRBJ2-7; TRBD2 agrees at 10 bases. This CDR3 region has 17 residues. Germline V lookup: CDR1 SNHLY, CDR2 FYNNEI. V shed 2 bases, J shed 0 bases, and the junction held 7 bases outside the gene matches.

This clone has more than one count but fewer than ten. This sequence joins TRBV6-2 or TRBV6-3 and TRBJ2-1, with 14 bases identical to TRBD2. The V gene's germline CDR1 is MNHEY and CDR2 SVGEGT. CDR3 size: 17 residues. V dropped 0 bases and J dropped 4; count of bases not matched to a gene: 2. CDR3 region: CASSYSGTSGGYNEQFF. In DNA, the CDR3 is TGTGCCAGCAGTTACTCCGGGACTAGCGGGGGATACAATGAGCAGTTCTTC.

The V call is TRBV30, the J call TRBJ1-4; no clear D. Germline V gene lookup returns CDR1 GTSNPN and CDR2 SVGIG (reference sequence). This CDR3 spans 13 amino acids. V lost 5 bases to trimming and J lost 10 bases, with 17 bases between them. Here the CDR3 reads CAWGRASEGKLFF. The CDR3 nucleotides are TGTGCCTGGGGGCGGGCATCTGAAGGAAAACTGTTTTTT.

As regards this clone: Its ends do not fully match the called genes, so a read error is possible. V is TRBV14 and J is TRBJ2-7; TRBD1 aligns across 7 bases. This CDR3 has 16 amino acids. Per the germline V gene, CDR1 is SGHDN and CDR2 is FVKESK. CDR3 coding DNA: TGTGCCAGCAGCCAAGATGTCGCGACAGGGTCCTCCGAGCAGTACTTC. Protein: CASSQDVATGSSEQYF. The whole variable domain, filled in from reference TRBV14 and TRBJ2-7, reads EAGVTQFPSHSVIEKGQTVTLRCDPISGHDNLYWYRRVMGKEIKFLLHFVKESKQDESGMPNNRFLAERTGGTYSTLKVQPAELEDSGVYFCASSQDVATGSSEQYFGPGTRLTVT.

V usage is TRBV6-2 or TRBV6-3 and J usage is TRBJ1-2, with D perhaps matching TRBD1 (6 bases). The CDR3 contains 13 residues. The germline V gene encodes CDR1 MNHEY and CDR2 SVGEGT. The ends were cut back, 2 bases at V and 8 bases at J, with 12 bases in the middle. CDR3 nucleotides: TGTGCCAGCAGTTACGGGTCAGGGGAAGGCTACACCTTC. Its translation: CASSYGSGEGYTF.

This chain connects TRBV30 to TRBJ2-7; TRBD2 aligns across 8 bases. This CDR3 has 19 residues. V lost 0 bases, J lost 2 bases, and 18 bases stayed unmatched. Germline CDR1 GTSNPN, CDR2 SVGIG (reference sequence). As DNA, the CDR3 is TGTGCCTGGAGTGTATTACGGGAGGGGGGGGGCGGTTACACCTACGAGCAGTACTTC. Translation: CAWSVLREGGGGYTYEQYF.

A single count supports this clone. The chain combines TRBV7-9 with TRBJ2-1; 7 nucleotides line up with TRBD2. CDR3 length: 14 amino acids. The V and J ends lost 2 bases and 10 bases, in that order; junction bases with no gene match: 8. CDR1 is SEHNR and CDR2 is FQNEAQ in the germline V gene (reference sequence). As DNA, the CDR3 is TGTGCCAGCAGCTTACATCTCGGGGGGAGGGAGCAGTTCTTC. This sequence encodes CASSLHLGGREQFF. Variable domain in full (rest from reference TRBV7-9 and TRBJ2-1): DTGVSQNPRHKITKRGQNVTFRCDPISEHNRLYWYRQTLGQGPEFLTYFQNEAQLEKSRLLSDRFSAERPKGSFSTLEIQRTEQGDSAMYLCASSLHLGGREQFFGPGTRLTVL.

The chain recombines TRBV28 with TRBJ1-4, with D possibly TRBD1 on 6 matching bases. The CDR3 loop spans 16 amino acids. The ends were cut back, 6 bases at V and 1 base at J, with 15 bases in the middle. Per the germline V gene, CDR1 is MDHEN and CDR2 is SYDVKM. The chain's CDR3 is CASSSLWGQTNEKLFF. DNA of the CDR3: TGTGCCAGCAGCTCCCTGTGGGGACAAACTAATGAAAAACTGTTTTTT.

The CDR3 here is CASSGVSYEQYF. The CDR3, as DNA: TGTGCCAGCAGCGGGGTCTCCTACGAGCAGTACTTC. V gene TRBV2 combines with J gene TRBJ2-7; D might be TRBD2 (5 bases). CDR1 and CDR2 (germline): SNHLY, FYNNEI. With 6 bases removed from V and 0 bases from J, the gap between germline ends came to 6 bases. CDR3 size: 12 residues.

This chain joins TRBV3-1 (or the pseudogene TRBV3-2) and TRBJ2-1, with a possible D match to TRBD1 (6 bases). With 4 bases removed from V and 9 bases from J, the gap between germline ends came to 19 bases. The CDR3 has 15 residues. The germline gives CDR1 LGHDT, CDR2 YNNKEL (reference sequence). The CDR3 DNA is TGTGCCAGCAGCCCACAGGGATACAGTTACGGTGAGCAGTTCTTC. It yields the protein CASSPQGYSYGEQFF.